Included here is one T cell receptor beta chain sequence, with context. Its antigen target is currently unknown. Within one base of it there is no much larger clone, and no base qualities were kept. This entry is derived from a study of CD8 T cells in ankylosing spondylitis (dated by TCRdb to 2016 to 2017). The study in broad terms: To find TCR variants linked to disease, the study profiled T cell receptor beta repertoires in ankylosing spondylitis patients and healthy donors. The full study cohort comprised roughly 24 ankylosing spondylitis patients and some 100 healthy donors. Peripheral blood samples were taken, and synovial fluid was additionally collected from ankylosing spondylitis patients. Summary of the overall study and its limitations: A TCR beta motif made up of several highly homologous amino acid variants appeared to be characteristic of blood from ankylosing spondylitis patients. The disease-linked clones were reported to be significantly enriched in matched synovial fluid samples from ankylosing spondylitis patients. Some TCR beta motif variants had previously been reported in synovial fluid and blood of reactive arthritis patients, which suggested common disease-initiation mechanisms. In peripheral blood, the disease-linked clones were found at relatively low frequencies and had a CD8+ phenotype.

The instrument was an Illumina HiSeq 2500. Quantitative 5'-RACE with molecular barcodes was used to prepare TCR beta libraries. The paper's data handling went like this. Disease-linked TCR variants were identified with a new computational method built on a probabilistic model of VDJ rearrangement. TCRdb redid the processing of the public reads, applying fastp at Q25 and MiXCR, and retained in-frame beta chains. One record per CDR3 amino acid sequence lists the most common genes and DNA. Here the V and J calls rest on TCRdb's processing, not on the authors' analysis. The sample includes about 220,000 distinct CDR3 sequences, with roughly 18% observed a single time. The ten largest clones represent roughly 43% of the sample. The CDR3 holds 14 amino acids from the cysteine to the phenylalanine. Only the CDR3 part of the read is kept: 42 bases, read in frame from the first base. Germline trimming: 2 bases from V, 9 bases from J; junction bases outside gene matches: 5. CDR1 and CDR2 are read off the germline V gene as MRHNA and SNTAGT.

This clonotype was obtained from a male donor with ankylosing spondylitis. Material for sequencing was blood, either unsorted or a sorted T cell fraction (not recorded which). Recombination joined TRBV6-4 with TRBJ2-1, with TRBD1 identical over 9 junction bases. The DNA sequence follows: TGTGCCAGCAGTGACGGGACAGGGCGGGGTGAGCAGTTCTTC. Its translation is CASSDGTGRGEQFF.